The 20 T cell receptor beta chains given below trace back to one sample, sequenced in a study of T cell repertoires in cytomegalovirus infection. In TCRdb, the reads were re-called with MiXCR into one record per CDR3 protein. This sample has about 150,000 distinct CDR3 sequences, with about 32% found just once. For these TCRs, the target antigens are not known. Material: CD8+ T cells from cultured PBMCs, obtained from culture after CMV antigen stimulation. The source of these receptors is a human donor in good health (CMV status not recorded). Some clones in this sample may be carry-over from other donors' samples.

J is TRBJ1-3 and V is TRBV12-3 or TRBV12-4; no firm D call. The CDR3 loop spans 18 amino acids. Between the trimmed V and J ends, which lost 3 bases and 0 bases, there was a span of 18 bases. CDR3 coding DNA: TGTGCCAGCAGTTTTCTGCTAGCAGACCGTAGCTCTGGAAACACCATATATTTT. The encoded protein is CASSFLLADRSSGNTIYF.

This clonotype was found a few times. The chain links TRBV25-1 to TRBJ1-2, with D unclear. Germline V gives CDR1 MGHDK, CDR2 SYGVNS. This CDR3 has 13 residues. Trimming left V 1 base short and J 5 bases short, with 8 bases between. CDR3 sequence (DNA): TGTGCCAGCAGTGAATCGTGGAGATATGGCTACACCTTC. It yields the protein CASSESWRYGYTF.

The chain is built from TRBV29-1 and TRBJ2-3; 10 bases fit TRBD2. The germline V gene encodes CDR1 SQVTM and CDR2 ANQGSEA. Trimming at V came to 4 bases and at J to 0 bases, leaving 1 base not matched to a gene. This CDR3 has 14 amino acids. CDR3 protein: CSVVAGGSTDTQYF. CDR3 bases: TGCAGCGTTGTAGCGGGGGGCAGCACAGATACGCAGTATTTT.

The chain links TRBV7-8 to TRBJ1-5; 7 bases align to TRBD1. This CDR3 is 16 amino acids long. Germline trimming cut 5 bases from V and 10 bases from J; bases unmatched to any gene: 17. The germline V gene has CDR1 SGHVS and CDR2 FQNEAQ. CDR3 sequence (DNA): TGTGCCAGCAGCCTTACCGCCGGGACAGTCATCATTCCCCAGCATTTT. It translates to CASSLTAGTVIIPQHF.

The chain links TRBV28 to TRBJ2-7; 7 bases are a match to TRBD1. Germline V gene sequence: CDR1 MDHEN, CDR2 SYDVKM. This CDR3 contains 15 residues. The V gene end was trimmed by 5 bases and the J gene end by 4 bases; junction bases not matched to a gene: 11. The CDR3 region has the DNA TGTGCCAGCAGTCCTACAGGGGCCCAAAAGTACGAGCAGTACTTC. Its protein is CASSPTGAQKYEQYF.

The table lists this clonotype with a few counts. This chain links TRBV28 with TRBJ2-1, with 16 bases matching TRBD2. Losses at the gene ends were 3 bases for V and 11 bases for J; bases not matched to a gene: 1. The CDR3 spans 14 residues. CDR1 and CDR2 (germline): MDHEN, SYDVKM. The CDR3 is CASSLGLAGGQQFF. The CDR3, as DNA: TGTGCCAGCAGTTTGGGACTAGCGGGGGGGCAGCAGTTCTTC.

A few counts support this clonotype. The chain combines TRBV7-6 with TRBJ1-2, with 10 bases lining up with TRBD1. V gave up 6 bases and J gave up 8 bases; unmatched junction bases: 12. The CDR3 spans 15 residues. Germline CDR1 and CDR2: SGHVS and FNYEAQ. The DNA for the CDR3 is TGTGCCAGCAGTCCCGGGACAGGGGCCATCGGGGGCTACACCTTC. Translated: CASSPGTGAIGGYTF.

In this sample, this clonotype turned up a few times. J is TRBJ2-7 and V is TRBV28; no definite D call. Germline assignment: CDR1 MDHEN and CDR2 SYDVKM. CDR3 length: 13 amino acids. Trimming removed 3 bases from V and 4 bases from J, with 10 bases in between. DNA for the CDR3: TGTGCCAGCAGTTTTCGTGAGGAGTACGAGCAGTACTTC. Its protein product is CASSFREEYEQYF.

This clonotype has just one count. The gene calls are TRBV7-2 and TRBJ1-4, with no clear D. The CDR3 contains 13 residues. Germline-derived CDR1 and CDR2 are SGHTA and FQGNSA. Trimming left V 1 base short and J 4 bases short, with 4 bases between. DNA for the CDR3: TGTGCCAGCAGCTTAGGCTATAATGAAAAACTGTTTTTT. Translating gives CASSLGYNEKLFF.

The CDR3 region is CASSQVDRGAKNIQYF. CDR3 in DNA: TGCGCCAGCAGCCAGGTGGACAGGGGAGCCAAAAACATTCAGTACTTC. V gene TRBV4-1 combines with J gene TRBJ2-4; the match to TRBD1 covers 9 bases. The CDR3 sequence is 16 residues long. Germline CDR1 reads MGHRA; CDR2 reads YSYEKL. V shed 3 bases, J shed 0 bases, and the junction held 3 bases outside the gene matches.

This clonotype has more than one count but fewer than ten. The chain has TRBV27 and TRBJ2-1, with D perhaps matching TRBD1 (6 bases). Germline V gives CDR1 MNHEY, CDR2 SMNVEV (reference sequence). V lost 5 bases to trimming and J lost 2 bases, with 13 bases between them. The CDR3 sequence is 15 residues long. The DNA for the CDR3 is TGTGCCAGCAGTGCAATAGGACAGCCCTACAATGAGCAGTTCTTC. Protein: CASSAIGQPYNEQFF.

V usage is TRBV5-3 and J usage is TRBJ2-3; D may be TRBD2 (5 bases). TRBV5-3 has ORF status, its function being uncertain. CDR3 length: 16 amino acids. With 8 bases removed from V and 2 bases from J, the gap between germline ends came to 21 bases. CDR3 DNA sequence: TGTGCCAGCAGCAGCTCAAAGGACTCAATCACAGATACGCAGTATTTT. Amino acid sequence: CASSSSKDSITDTQYF.

In the case of this clonotype: A junction end diverges from the germline sequence, so it may reflect a read error. V is TRBV4-1 and J is TRBJ2-5; TRBD2 matches 9 bases. This CDR3 spans 15 amino acids. In germline, CDR1 is MGHRA, CDR2 YSYEKL. The CDR3, as DNA: TGTGCCAGCAGCCAATGGGCTAGCGGGGAAGAGACCCAGTACTTC. Translated, it gives CASSQWASGEETQYF.

There are many counts of this clonotype. V is TRBV7-9 and J is TRBJ2-1, with D perhaps TRBD2 (5 bases). V was cut by 3 bases and J by 0 bases, with 9 bases left in between. CDR1 is SEHNR and CDR2 is FQNEAQ in the germline V gene (reference sequence). The length of the CDR3 is 15 residues. The CDR3, as DNA: TGTGCCAGCAGCTTTCCTGGGAGCTCCTACAATGAGCAGTTCTTC. Protein: CASSFPGSSYNEQFF. Looking up the rest from reference TRBV7-9 and TRBJ2-1 gives the full variable domain: DTGVSQNPRHKITKRGQNVTFRCDPISEHNRLYWYRQTLGQGPEFLTYFQNEAQLEKSRLLSDRFSAERPKGSFSTLEIQRTEQGDSAMYLCASSFPGSSYNEQFFGPGTRLTVL.

This clonotype has more than one count but fewer than ten. The V and J genes are TRBV12-3 or TRBV12-4 and TRBJ2-5, with no clear D. The ends were cut back, 2 bases at V and 4 bases at J, with 11 bases in the middle. The length of the CDR3 is 14 residues. CDR3 sequence (DNA): TGTGCCAGCAGTTTATCCCCGGGTTCAGAGACCCAGTACTTC. Translating it yields CASSLSPGSETQYF.

This clonotype was counted at least ten times. The chain links TRBV7-8 to TRBJ1-6, with D unclear. The CDR3 has 16 amino acids. The V end was cut by 5 bases, the J end by 0 bases, with 11 bases between. Germline lookup yields CDR1 SGHVS and CDR2 FQNEAQ. The CDR3, as DNA: TGTGCCAGCAGCGCATCCTTGAGCTCCTATAATTCACCCCTCCACTTT. It yields the protein CASSASLSSYNSPLHF.

This clonotype was found many times. The chain has TRBV11-2 and TRBJ1-1, with no clear D. V was shortened by 1 base and J by 3 bases, with 9 bases between the two germline ends. Germline V gene sequence: CDR1 SGHAT, CDR2 FQNNGV. The CDR3 contains 14 residues. CDR3 sequence (DNA): TGTGCCAGCAGCTTAGGGGCAGGACACACTGAAGCTTTCTTT. This translates into CASSLGAGHTEAFF.

The rearrangement uses TRBV12-3 or TRBV12-4 and TRBJ2-2, with D possibly called TRBD1 or TRBD2 (5 bases each). V was pared by 7 bases and J by 4 bases, with 13 bases between. The CDR3 is made up of 14 amino acids. CDR3 coding DNA: TGTGCCAGCACCGGGACGGCGGGCACCGGGGAGCTGTTTTTT. Protein sequence: CASTGTAGTGELFF.

This clonotype has a count of ten or more. The chain is built from TRBV7-2 and TRBJ1-1; no definite D call. The V end was cut by 4 bases, the J end by 1 base, with 7 bases between. There are 13 residues in the CDR3. The germline gives CDR1 SGHTA, CDR2 FQGNSA. CDR3 bases: TGTGCCAGCAGCTCCGGGCCGAACACTGAAGCTTTCTTT. It is translated as CASSSGPNTEAFF.

This clonotype was counted only a few times. The V call is TRBV12-3 or TRBV12-4, the J call TRBJ2-3; D is perhaps TRBD2 (6 bases). The V end was cut by 3 bases, the J end by 5 bases, with 12 bases between. The CDR3 runs to 14 residues. CDR3 region: CASSFYGRGDTQYF. The CDR3 region has the DNA TGTGCCAGCAGTTTTTACGGGAGAGGAGATACGCAGTATTTT.